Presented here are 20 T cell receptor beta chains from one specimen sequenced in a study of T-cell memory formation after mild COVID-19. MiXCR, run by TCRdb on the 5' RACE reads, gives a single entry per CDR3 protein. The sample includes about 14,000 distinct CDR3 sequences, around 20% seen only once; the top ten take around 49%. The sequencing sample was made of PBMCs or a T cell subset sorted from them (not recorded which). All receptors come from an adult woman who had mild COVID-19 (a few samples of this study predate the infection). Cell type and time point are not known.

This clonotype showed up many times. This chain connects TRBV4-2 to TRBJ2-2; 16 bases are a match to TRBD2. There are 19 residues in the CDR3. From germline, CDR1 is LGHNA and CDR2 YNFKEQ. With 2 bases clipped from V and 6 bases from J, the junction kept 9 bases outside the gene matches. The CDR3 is CASSQPPGLAGGLAGELFF. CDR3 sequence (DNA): TGTGCCAGCAGCCAACCTCCGGGACTAGCGGGAGGGCTGGCCGGGGAGCTGTTTTTT.

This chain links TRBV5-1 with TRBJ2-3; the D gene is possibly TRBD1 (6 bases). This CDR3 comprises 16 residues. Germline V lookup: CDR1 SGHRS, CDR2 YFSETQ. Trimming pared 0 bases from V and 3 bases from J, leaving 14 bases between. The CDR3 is CASSLVITGKTDTQYF. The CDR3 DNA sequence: TGCGCCAGCAGCTTGGTAATCACAGGGAAGACAGATACGCAGTATTTT.

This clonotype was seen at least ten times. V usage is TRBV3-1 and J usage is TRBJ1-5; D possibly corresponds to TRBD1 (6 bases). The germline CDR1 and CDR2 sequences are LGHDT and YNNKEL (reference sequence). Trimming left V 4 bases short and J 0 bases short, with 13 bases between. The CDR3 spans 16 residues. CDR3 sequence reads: CASSPFGGLSNQPQHF. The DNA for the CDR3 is TGTGCCAGCAGCCCGTTCGGGGGCCTTAGCAATCAGCCCCAGCATTTT.

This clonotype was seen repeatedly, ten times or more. This CDR3 reads CSVRGQGRHTDTQYF. The DNA of the CDR3 is TGCAGCGTGAGAGGACAGGGGCGTCACACAGATACGCAGTATTTT. The V and J genes are TRBV29-1 and TRBJ2-3, with 9 nucleotides matching TRBD1. CDR3 length: 15 amino acids. The germline V gene encodes CDR1 SQVTM and CDR2 ANQGSEA. After removal of 6 bases from V and 2 bases from J, the junction contained 9 bases not matched to a gene.

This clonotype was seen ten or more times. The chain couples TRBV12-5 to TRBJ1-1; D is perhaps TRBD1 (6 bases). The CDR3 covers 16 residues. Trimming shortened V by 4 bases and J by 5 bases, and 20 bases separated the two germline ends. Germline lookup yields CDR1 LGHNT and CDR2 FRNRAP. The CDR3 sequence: CASGSVNRAGGTEAFF. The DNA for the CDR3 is TGTGCTAGTGGTTCGGTAAACAGGGCTGGAGGAACTGAAGCTTTCTTT.

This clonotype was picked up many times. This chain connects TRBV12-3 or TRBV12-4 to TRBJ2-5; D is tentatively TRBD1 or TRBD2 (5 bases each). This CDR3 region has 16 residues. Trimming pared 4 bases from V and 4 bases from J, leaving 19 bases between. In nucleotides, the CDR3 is TGTGCCAGCAGTTCATCCGGGACCGACGTCCTAGAGACCCAGTACTTC. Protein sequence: CASSSSGTDVLETQYF.

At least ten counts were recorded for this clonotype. CDR3 sequence (DNA): TGTGCCAGCAGCCTCGCAGGGCGGAACACTGAAGCTTTCTTT. As protein: CASSLAGRNTEAFF. The V call is TRBV27, the J call TRBJ1-1; perhaps TRBD1 as D (5 bases). From germline, CDR1 is MNHEY and CDR2 SMNVEV (reference sequence). The CDR3 has 14 residues. The ends were cut back, 6 bases at V and 1 base at J, with 12 bases in the middle.

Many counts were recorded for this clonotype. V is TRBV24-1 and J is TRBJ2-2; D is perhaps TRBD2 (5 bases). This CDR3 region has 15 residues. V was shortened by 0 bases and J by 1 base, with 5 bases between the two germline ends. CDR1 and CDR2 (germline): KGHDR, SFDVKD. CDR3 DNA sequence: TGTGCCACCAGTGATTTGGCGGGGAACACCGGGGAGCTGTTTTTT. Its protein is CATSDLAGNTGELFF.

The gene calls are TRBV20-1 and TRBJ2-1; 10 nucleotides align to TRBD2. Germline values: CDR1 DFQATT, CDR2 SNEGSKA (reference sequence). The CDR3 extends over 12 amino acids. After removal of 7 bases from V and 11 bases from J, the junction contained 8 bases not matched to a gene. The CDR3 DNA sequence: TGCAGTGGCGAAGCGGGGGGGCCTAAGCAGTTCTTC. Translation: CSGEAGGPKQFF.

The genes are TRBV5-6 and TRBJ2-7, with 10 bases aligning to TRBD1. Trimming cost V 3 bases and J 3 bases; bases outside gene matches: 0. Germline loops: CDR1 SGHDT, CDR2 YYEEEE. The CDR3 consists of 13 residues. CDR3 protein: CASSWDRGYEQYF. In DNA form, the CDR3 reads TGTGCCAGCAGCTGGGACAGGGGCTACGAGCAGTACTTC.

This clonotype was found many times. DNA for the CDR3: TGTGCCACCAGCAGAGGTGGGCAGTATAGCAATCAGCCCCAGCATTTT. Its protein is CATSRGGQYSNQPQHF. V and J are TRBV15 and TRBJ1-5, with unresolved D. Germline-derived CDR1 and CDR2 are LNHNV and YYDKDF (reference sequence). V was pared by 1 base and J by 0 bases, with 10 bases between. The CDR3 loop spans 16 amino acids.

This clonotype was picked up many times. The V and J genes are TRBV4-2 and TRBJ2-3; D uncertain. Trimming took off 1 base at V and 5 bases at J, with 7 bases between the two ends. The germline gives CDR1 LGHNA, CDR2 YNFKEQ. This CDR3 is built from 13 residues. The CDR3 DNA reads TGTGCCAGCAGCCAAGTTTTTGGAGATACGCAGTATTTT. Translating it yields CASSQVFGDTQYF.

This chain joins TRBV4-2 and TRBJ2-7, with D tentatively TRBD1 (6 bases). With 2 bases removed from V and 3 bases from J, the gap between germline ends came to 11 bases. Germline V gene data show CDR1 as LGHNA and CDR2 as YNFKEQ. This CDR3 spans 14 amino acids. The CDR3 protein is CASSQHPGVYEQYF. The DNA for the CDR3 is TGTGCCAGCAGCCAACATCCAGGGGTCTACGAGCAGTACTTC.

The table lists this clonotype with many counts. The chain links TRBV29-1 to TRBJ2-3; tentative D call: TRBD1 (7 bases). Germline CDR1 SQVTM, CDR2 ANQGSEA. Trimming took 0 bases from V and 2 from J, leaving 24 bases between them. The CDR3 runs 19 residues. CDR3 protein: CSVEDLGTAYTDYTDTQYF. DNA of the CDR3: TGCAGCGTTGAAGATCTGGGGACAGCGTACACGGACTACACAGATACGCAGTATTTT.

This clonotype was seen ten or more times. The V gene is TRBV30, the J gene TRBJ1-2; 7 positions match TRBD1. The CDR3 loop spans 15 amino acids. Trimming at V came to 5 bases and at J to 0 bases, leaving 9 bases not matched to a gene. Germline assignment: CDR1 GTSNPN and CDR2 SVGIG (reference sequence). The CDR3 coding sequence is TGTGCCTGGGGGGACAGCACTTCACCTAACTATGGCTACACCTTC. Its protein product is CAWGDSTSPNYGYTF.

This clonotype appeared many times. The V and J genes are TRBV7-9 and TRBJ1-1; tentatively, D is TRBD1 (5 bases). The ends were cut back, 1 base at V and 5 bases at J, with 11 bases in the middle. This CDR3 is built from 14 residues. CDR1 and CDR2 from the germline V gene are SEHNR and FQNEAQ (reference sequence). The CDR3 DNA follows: TGTGCCAGCAGCTTAGAATCTTGGGGGACTGAAGCTTTCTTT. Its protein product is CASSLESWGTEAFF.

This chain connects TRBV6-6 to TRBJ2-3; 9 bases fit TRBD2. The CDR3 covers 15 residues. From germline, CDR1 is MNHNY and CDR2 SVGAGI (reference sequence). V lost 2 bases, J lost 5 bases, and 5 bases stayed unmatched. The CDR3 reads CASSYQREDGDTQYF. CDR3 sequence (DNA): TGTGCCAGCAGTTACCAGCGGGAGGATGGAGATACGCAGTATTTT.

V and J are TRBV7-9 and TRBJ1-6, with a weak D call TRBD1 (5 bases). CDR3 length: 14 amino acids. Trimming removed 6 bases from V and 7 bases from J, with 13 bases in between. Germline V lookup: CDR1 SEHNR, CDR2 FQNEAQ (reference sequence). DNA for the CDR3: TGTGCCAGCAGACCCCGGGACGCAAATTCACCCCTCCACTTT. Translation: CASRPRDANSPLHF.

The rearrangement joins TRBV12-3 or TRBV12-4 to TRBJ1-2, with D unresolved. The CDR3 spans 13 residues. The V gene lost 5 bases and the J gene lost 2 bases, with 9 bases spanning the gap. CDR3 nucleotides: TGTGCCAGCAGTCCTAGTCCCAACTATGGCTACACCTTC. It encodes CASSPSPNYGYTF.

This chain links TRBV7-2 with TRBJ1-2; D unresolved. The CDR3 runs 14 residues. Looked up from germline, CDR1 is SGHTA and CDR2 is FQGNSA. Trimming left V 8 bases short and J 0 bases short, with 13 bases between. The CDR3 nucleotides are TGTGCCAGCGCTTACGGCCTTTCTAACTATGGCTACACCTTC. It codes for CASAYGLSNYGYTF.